This TCR beta chain was identified during a study of pediatric ulcerative colitis. Regarding the study as a whole: No controls had the two rectal clonotypes shared by ulcerative colitis patients. Acute severe colitis showed lower rectal diversity from clonal expansions.

The ends lost 4 bases at V and 5 bases at J; junction bases unmatched: 4. Germline V lookup: CDR1 MDHEN, CDR2 SYDVKM. The CDR3 covers 15 residues. Only in-frame clones appear in the TCRdb table, and some are missing; sequencing was by immunoSEQ multiplex PCR. The sample consists of tens of thousands of clones, 55% to 85% of them appearing once. Rectal tissue came from one to two pinch biopsies taken at colonoscopy. This clone turned up a few times. The antigen is unknown. Sample: gut tissue. The TCR was taken from a boy aged 5-17 years with moderate ulcerative colitis. J is TRBJ1-5 and V is TRBV28; 11 bases are shared with TRBD1. The CDR3 DNA is TGTGCCAGCAGTTCTCCGGACAGGGGGCATCAGCCCCAGCATTTT. Encoded protein: CASSSPDRGHQPQHF.